This entry concerns a single TCR beta chain. The antigen remains undetermined. The CDR3 extends over 15 amino acids. The V and J ends lost 4 bases and 4 bases, in that order; junction bases with no gene match: 7. In germline, CDR1 is SGHRS, CDR2 YFSETQ. Primers for the PCR totalled 60 Vbeta and 13 Jbeta. Per the original methods: Approximately 12 million of the roughly 80 million unique TCR beta chains counted in a later analysis were shared. Only in-frame clones appear in the TCRdb table, and some are missing; sequencing was by immunoSEQ multiplex PCR. The D gene and trimming were derived from the DNA, and the V and J assignments and clone size from that table. The sample gives around 150,000 clones, 65% to 85% of which show up once; approximately 1.5% is in the top ten. The data derive from a study of cytomegalovirus exposure and HLA in healthy donors. Study findings and constraints: Most TCR sequences showed up rarely, but some public TCRs showed up in many donors. Segments of the TCR beta V type were, in most cases, productive about 87% or about 30% of the time in an earlier analysis.

The sequencing sample was made of PBMCs. The clonotype originates from a woman in her late teens or twenties in good health and CMV-seronegative. The chain is built from TRBV5-1 and TRBJ2-2; 7 bases are shared with TRBD2. CDR3 protein: CASSTGTTSTGELFF. The CDR3 region has the DNA TGCGCCAGCAGCACCGGGACTACTTCCACCGGGGAGCTGTTTTTT. The full variable domain, in which reference TRBV5-1 and TRBJ2-2 provide the parts outside the CDR3, is KAGVTQTPRYLIKTRGQQVTLSCSPISGHRSVSWYQQTPGQGLQFLFEYFSETQRNKGNFPGRFSGRQFSNSRSEMNVSTLELGDSALYLCASSTGTTSTGELFFGEGSRLTVL.